Here is one TCR beta chain with its context. Its target is unknown. The data stem from a study of cytomegalovirus exposure and HLA in healthy donors. Study-wide background: Researchers previously reported finding 90 million to 130 million unique TCR beta sequences from roughly 170 million T cells.

PCR amplification relied on 60 Vbeta primers (plus 13 Jbeta primers). Assay used: immunoSEQ multiplex PCR; TCRdb lists only in-frame clones, some missing. The sample includes around 140,000 clones, over 75% of them seen just once. Notes on the study in general: The study designated about 180 TCR beta chains cytomegalovirus-associated. Immune exposure information comprised only CMV serostatus.

Germline CDR1 reads LNHDA; CDR2 reads SQIVND (reference sequence). V shed 5 bases, J shed 3 bases, and the junction held 4 bases outside the gene matches. This CDR3 contains 14 residues. The specimen was PBMCs. The receptor comes from a woman in her twenties or thirties in good health and CMV-seronegative. The chain employs TRBV19 and TRBJ2-3, with 8 bases lining up with TRBD1. CDR3 nucleotides: TGTGCCAGTAGTCCCGGACAGGGAACAGATACGCAGTATTTT. Protein product: CASSPGQGTDTQYF.